The 23 T cell receptor beta chains presented below share a single source sample, sequenced in a study of siplizumab effects on memory and regulatory T cells. Clones were sequenced by immunoSEQ multiplex PCR, and TCRdb holds only the in-frame ones, with some missing. The sample lists some 87,000 clones, 85% to 90% seen once, with 15% in the top ten. Sequenced sample: CD4+ T cells sorted from blood. The receptors shown here come from a human donor in good health.

In its sample, this clone was seen once. The genes are TRBV4-1 and TRBJ1-1, with D perhaps TRBD1 (5 bases). V lost 1 base, J lost 8 bases, and 17 bases lay in between. This CDR3 is 15 amino acids long. Germline lookup yields CDR1 MGHRA and CDR2 YSYEKL. CDR3: CASSQAMAGRGEAFF. CDR3 in DNA: TGCGCCAGCAGCCAAGCTATGGCAGGGCGGGGGGAAGCTTTCTTT.

The V gene is TRBV25-1, the J gene TRBJ2-2, with 9 bases aligning to TRBD2. Germline V gives CDR1 MGHDK, CDR2 SYGVNS. J was trimmed by 6 bases and V by 1 base; bases with no gene match: 9. CDR3 length: 17 residues. CDR3 DNA: TGTGCCAGCAGTGAATTGGCTAGCGGGAACATTCCCGGGGAGCTGTTTTTT. It encodes CASSELASGNIPGELFF. The full variable domain, in which reference TRBV25-1 and TRBJ2-2 provide the parts outside the CDR3, is EADIYQTPRYLVIGTGKKITLECSQTMGHDKMYWYQQDPGMELHLIHYSYGVNSTEKGDLSSESTVSRIRTEHFPLTLESARPSHTSQYLCASSELASGNIPGELFFGEGSRLTVL.

The rearrangement joins TRBV18 to TRBJ2-1; 10 nucleotides line up with TRBD1. Germline trimming cut 4 bases from V and 6 bases from J; bases unmatched to any gene: 3. This CDR3 has 14 residues. Germline-derived CDR1 and CDR2 are KGHSH and LQKENI. CDR3 nucleotide sequence: TGTGCCAGCTCACGACAGGGGGCGCTCAATGAGCAGTTCTTC. This encodes CASSRQGALNEQFF.

This chain uses TRBV5-1 with TRBJ1-2; D possibly corresponds to TRBD1 (5 bases). V lost 4 bases, J lost 4 bases, and 14 bases lay in between. Germline CDR1 and CDR2: SGHRS and YFSETQ. The CDR3 totals 14 residues. The CDR3 DNA follows: TGCGCCAGCAGCCCAGGTGGGGACCTCTATGGCTACACCTTC. Its translation: CASSPGGDLYGYTF.

This clone was counted once. This chain connects TRBV27 to TRBJ1-3; the D gene is possibly TRBD1 (5 bases). Per germline, CDR1 MNHEY and CDR2 SMNVEV (reference sequence). The CDR3 extends over 14 amino acids. Trimming removed 2 bases at V and 9 bases at J, with 14 bases between. The CDR3 spells CASSLRDGKGTIYF. Written as DNA, the CDR3 is TGTGCCAGCAGTTTACGGGACGGAAAGGGCACCATATATTTT.

CDR3 protein: CASSVGGTGDRETQYF. CDR3 sequence (DNA): TGTGCCAGCAGCGTAGGAGGGACAGGGGACAGAGAGACCCAGTACTTC. The rearrangement uses TRBV9 and TRBJ2-5; 10 bases align to TRBD1. Trimming at V came to 0 bases and at J to 4 bases, leaving 6 bases not matched to a gene. The CDR3 spans 16 residues. The V gene's germline CDR1 is SGDLS and CDR2 YYNGEE. Using reference TRBV9 and TRBJ2-5 for the parts outside the CDR3, the full variable domain is DSGVTQTPKHLITATGQRVTLRCSPRSGDLSVYWYQQSLDQGLQFLIQYYNGEERAKGNILERFSAQQFPDLHSELNLSSLELGDSALYFCASSVGGTGDRETQYFGPGTRLLVL.

CDR3 protein: CASSSGQGHPHTEAFF. The CDR3 DNA sequence: TGTGCCAGCAGCTCGGGACAGGGCCACCCGCACACTGAAGCTTTCTTT. The chain is built from TRBV7-6 and TRBJ1-1, with 9 bases identical to TRBD1. With 4 bases clipped from V and 3 bases from J, the junction kept 9 bases outside the gene matches. Germline V CDR1 and CDR2: SGHVS, FNYEAQ. The CDR3 extends over 16 amino acids.

This chain uses TRBV18 with TRBJ1-1; D is unclear. The V end lost 3 bases, the J end lost 4 bases, and 21 bases lay between the germline ends. The CDR3 length is 17 residues. Germline CDR1 KGHSH, CDR2 LQKENI. The DNA of the CDR3 is TGTGCCAGCTCACCCCAGAACGGGCCCCTTTTGGCCACTGAAGCTTTCTTT. This encodes CASSPQNGPLLATEAFF.

This sequence joins TRBV2 and TRBJ2-1; TRBD2 agrees at 14 bases. Germline lookup yields CDR1 SNHLY and CDR2 FYNNEI. The ends lost 8 bases at V and 10 bases at J; junction bases unmatched: 7. This CDR3 comprises 14 residues. The CDR3 loop is CASGGLAGASEQFF. The DNA of the CDR3 is TGTGCCAGCGGGGGACTAGCGGGGGCTTCCGAGCAGTTCTTC.

This chain links TRBV29-1 with TRBJ1-5, with TRBD1 matching 9 bases. CDR1 is SQVTM and CDR2 is ANQGSEA in the germline V gene. The J segment lost 6 bases and the V segment lost 7 bases, leaving 7 bases of the junction unmatched. This CDR3 contains 13 residues. In nucleotides, the CDR3 is TGCAGCGCACTGACAGGGGGAGGTCAGCCCCAGCATTTT. Translated: CSALTGGGQPQHF.

The chain links TRBV5-1 to TRBJ2-2; tentatively, D is TRBD2 (5 bases). The CDR3 is 15 amino acids. Trimming pared 0 bases from V and 7 bases from J, leaving 13 bases between. Per germline, CDR1 SGHRS and CDR2 YFSETQ. The CDR3 DNA is TGCGCCAGCAGCTTGGTTTTTAGCGAGAGCGGGGAGCTGTTTTTT. Translation: CASSLVFSESGELFF.

V and J are TRBV30 and TRBJ2-5; D is possibly TRBD2 (5 bases). Germline V gives CDR1 GTSNPN, CDR2 SVGIG (reference sequence). The CDR3 loop spans 15 amino acids. V gave up 5 bases and J gave up 9 bases, with 25 bases separating them. Here the CDR3 reads CAWGPSGSQAGPQYF. In nucleotides, the CDR3 is TGTGCCTGGGGACCTTCGGGCTCCCAGGCGGGTCCCCAGTACTTC. Complete variable domain (other parts from reference TRBV30 and TRBJ2-5): SQTIHQWPATLVQPVGSPLSLECTVEGTSNPNLYWYRQAAGRGLQLLFYSVGIGQISSEVPQNLSASRPQDRQFILSSKKLLLSDSGFYLCAWGPSGSQAGPQYFGPGTRLLVL.

The chain couples TRBV28 to TRBJ2-3, with D tentatively TRBD1 (5 bases). This CDR3 comprises 15 residues. The germline gives CDR1 MDHEN, CDR2 SYDVKM. V lost 4 bases, J lost 2 bases, and 13 bases lay in between. The CDR3 loop is CASSSQDTHTDTQYF. The CDR3 region has the DNA TGTGCCAGCAGTTCCCAGGACACCCACACAGATACGCAGTATTTT. Combining the CDR3 with reference TRBV28 and TRBJ2-3 gives the whole variable domain DVKVTQSSRYLVKRTGEKVFLECVQDMDHENMFWYRQDPGLGLRLIYFSYDVKMKEKGDIPEGYSVSREKKERFSLILESASTNQTSMYLCASSSQDTHTDTQYFGPGTRLTVL.

The chain uses TRBV27 and TRBJ2-7; 7 positions match TRBD1. The CDR3 contains 14 residues. Germline V gene sequence: CDR1 MNHEY, CDR2 SMNVEV (reference sequence). Unmatched junction bases numbered 2, after V lost 0 bases and J lost 3 bases. The CDR3 DNA sequence: TGTGCCAGCAGTTTATCGACAGGGTTCTACGAGCAGTACTTC. Translation gives CASSLSTGFYEQYF.

The V gene is TRBV19, the J gene TRBJ1-5; TRBD1 is a possible D gene (5 bases). The CDR3 runs to 12 residues. CDR1 is LNHDA and CDR2 is SQIVND in the germline V gene (reference sequence). V lost 8 bases to trimming and J lost 6 bases, with 11 bases between them. In DNA form, the CDR3 reads TGTGCCAGTCAAACGGGGGGTCAGCCCCAGCATTTT. This codes for CASQTGGQPQHF.

The V call is TRBV30, the J call TRBJ2-5; D call uncertain. The V end was cut by 2 bases, the J end by 0 bases, with 10 bases between. The CDR3 consists of 14 residues. The germline V gene encodes CDR1 GTSNPN and CDR2 SVGIG (reference sequence). The DNA for the CDR3 is TGTGCCTGGAGTCGTGGCTGGGACCAAGAGACCCAGTACTTC. Protein sequence: CAWSRGWDQETQYF.

V and J are TRBV6-5 and TRBJ2-3; 8 positions match TRBD2. Losses at the gene ends were 5 bases for V and 0 bases for J; bases not matched to a gene: 4. CDR1 and CDR2 from the germline V gene are MNHEY and SVGAGI. The CDR3 has 15 residues. Here the CDR3 reads CASSLSGVSTDTQYF. The CDR3 nucleotides read TGTGCCAGCAGTCTTAGCGGGGTTAGCACAGATACGCAGTATTTT.

The chain couples TRBV6-5 to TRBJ1-2; 7 nucleotides match TRBD1. With V trimmed by 1 base and J by 2 bases, 4 bases remained unmatched. Germline V gene lookup returns CDR1 MNHEY and CDR2 SVGAGI. CDR3 length equals 15 residues. The CDR3 is CASSYYATGNYGYTF. For the CDR3, the DNA is TGTGCCAGCAGTTACTACGCGACAGGGAACTATGGCTACACCTTC.

The chain joins TRBV5-4 to TRBJ2-7, with D tentatively TRBD2 (5 bases). The CDR3 is made up of 14 amino acids. Germline V CDR1 and CDR2: SGHNT, YYREEE (reference sequence). Trimming cost V 2 bases and J 1 base, with 10 bases left between them. Here the CDR3 reads CASSFSIASYEQYF. As DNA, the CDR3 is TGTGCCAGCAGCTTCTCAATAGCGTCCTACGAGCAGTACTTC.

The CDR3 loop reads CASSQVQVSGNTIYF. The CDR3 nucleotides read TGCGCCAGCAGCCAAGTACAGGTTTCTGGAAACACCATATATTTT. The chain employs TRBV4-1 and TRBJ1-3, with D maybe TRBD1 (5 bases). V lost 1 base to trimming and J lost 1 base, with 8 bases between them. The CDR3 is 15 amino acids. Germline assignment: CDR1 MGHRA and CDR2 YSYEKL.

The V gene is TRBV5-4, the J gene TRBJ2-1, with D perhaps matching TRBD2 (7 bases). Germline V CDR1 and CDR2: SGHNT, YYREEE (reference sequence). This CDR3 region has 15 residues. The V gene lost 4 bases and the J gene lost 7 bases, with 18 bases spanning the gap. The CDR3 protein is CASSGMRGRLNEQFF. CDR3 DNA sequence: TGTGCCAGCAGCGGCATGCGGGGGCGATTAAATGAGCAGTTCTTC.

This clone was detected once. The chain combines TRBV7-9 with TRBJ2-7; 10 bases map to TRBD1. This CDR3 is built from 15 residues. With V trimmed by 5 bases and J by 3 bases, 7 bases remained unmatched. The germline CDR1 and CDR2 sequences are SEHNR and FQNEAQ (reference sequence). The CDR3 DNA reads TGTGCCAGCAGCCCGGGGGGACAGGGGCTCTACGAGCAGTACTTC. It encodes CASSPGGQGLYEQYF.

This clone was counted once. The chain combines TRBV12-5 with TRBJ2-2; 7 positions agree with TRBD1. The germline V gene has CDR1 LGHNT and CDR2 FRNRAP. The CDR3 sequence is 16 residues long. Trimming took 2 bases from V and 4 from J; bases not matched to a gene: 7. The CDR3 DNA is TGTGCTAGTGGTTTGACACTCAGGGGGTCCACCGGGGAGCTGTTTTTT. Translating it yields CASGLTLRGSTGELFF.